These T cell receptor beta chains were read from a single sample in a study of tumor-infiltrating lymphocytes in primary liver carcinoma. TCRdb reanalysed the multiplex PCR reads using MiXCR and keeps one entry per CDR3 protein. This sample carries more than 150,000 distinct CDR3 sequences, 50% to 75% of them seen once, and the ten largest clones take under 75%. Sequencing was done on a sample of peripheral blood. The receptors come from a man in his forties with primary liver carcinoma and hepatitis B virus infection. Both conserved end residues are part of each CDR3. Each record gives: D gene, clone size, V gene, J gene, CDR3 protein, CDR3 DNA. The D gene is left open where the match is weak. Where a row states a size, it is once, few, many or the class of an expanded clone; other rows omit it.

TRBD1,many,TRBV29-1,TRBJ1-4,CSGQQGAGEKLFF,TGCAGCGGCCAACAGGGGGCGGGTGAAAAACTGTTTTTT
.,.,TRBV28,TRBJ2-6,CASNERANVLTF,TGTGCCAGCAATGAGAGGGCCAACGTCCTGACTTTC
.,.,TRBV11-3,TRBJ2-2,CACSLAVGVQTGELFF,TGTGCCTGCAGCTTAGCTGTCGGGGTTCAAACCGGGGAGCTGTTTTTT
TRBD2,many,TRBV11-2,TRBJ2-1,CASSSRLAGVEEQFF,TGTGCCAGCAGCTCGCGACTAGCGGGAGTGGAAGAGCAGTTCTTC
.,few,TRBV4-2,TRBJ2-7,CASSQEGHGYSYEQYF,TGTGCCAGCAGCCAAGAAGGTCACGGCTACTCCTACGAGCAGTACTTC
TRBD1,.,TRBV29-1,TRBJ1-2,CSSGTGGDYGYTF,TGCAGCTCCGGGACAGGGGGCGACTATGGCTACACCTTC
.,once,TRBV6-5,TRBJ2-5,CASSYAGPSTRETQYF,TGTGCCAGCAGTTACGCCGGGCCCTCCACTCGCGAGACCCAGTACTTC
.,once,TRBV11-2,TRBJ1-4,CASTLESRPNEKLFF,TGTGCCAGCACCTTAGAGAGCAGACCGAATGAAAAACTGTTTTTT
.,.,TRBV11-2,TRBJ2-4,CASSRGLNVQYF,TGTGCCAGCTCCCGAGGGCTGAACGTTCAATACTTC
.,.,TRBV12-3/TRBV12-4,TRBJ2-1,CASNFSREIPPYNEQFF,TGTGCCAGCAATTTCTCGCGGGAAATTCCCCCCTACAATGAGCAGTTCTTC
.,.,TRBV6-4,TRBJ2-1,CASSVSGTNEQFF,TGTGCCAGCAGTGTTAGCGGTACGAATGAGCAGTTCTTC
.,.,TRBV6-2/TRBV6-3,TRBJ2-7,CASSKLGLMAYEQYF,TGTGCCAGCAGCAAACTAGGACTAATGGCCTACGAGCAGTACTTC
.,.,TRBV29-1,TRBJ2-3,CSVVEFEDTQYF,TGCAGCGTTGTTGAGTTCGAAGATACGCAGTATTTT
TRBD2,.,TRBV6-5,TRBJ2-3,CASSYKAGAPTDTQYF,TGTGCCAGCAGTTACAAAGCGGGAGCCCCCACAGATACGCAGTATTTT
.,once,TRBV6-5,TRBJ1-2,CASNYLTGTQYGYTF,TGTGCCAGCAATTACTTAACCGGGACTCAATATGGCTACACCTTC
.,.,TRBV7-9,TRBJ2-3,CASRHSRESTDTQYF,TGTGCCAGCAGGCATTCTAGGGAGAGCACAGATACGCAGTATTTT
.,.,TRBV24-1,TRBJ2-5,CATSDSESLEETQYF,TGTGCCACCAGTGATTCCGAGTCACTTGAAGAGACCCAGTACTTC
TRBD1,few,TRBV7-9,TRBJ2-2,CASRRQGANTGELFF,TGTGCCAGCAGGCGACAGGGGGCCAACACCGGGGAGCTGTTTTTT
.,.,TRBV14,TRBJ1-1,CASTRTTNTEAFF,TGTGCCAGCACCCGGACGACGAACACTGAAGCTTTCTTT
.,many,TRBV6-5,TRBJ2-7,CASSYSREQYF,TGTGCCAGCAGTTACTCGCGAGAGCAGTACTTC
TRBD1,.,TRBV7-9,TRBJ2-7,CASSPIVGTGFYEQYF,TGTGCCAGCAGCCCCATCGTCGGGACAGGGTTCTACGAGCAGTACTTC
.,many,TRBV12-3/TRBV12-4,TRBJ2-3,CASKGIGVDTQYF,TGTGCCAGCAAGGGAATTGGTGTAGATACGCAGTATTTT
.,.,TRBV11-1,TRBJ2-2,CASSLAPSGNIGELFF,TGTGCCAGCAGCTTAGCGCCGTCCGGCAACATCGGGGAACTGTTTTTT
.,.,TRBV28,TRBJ1-1,CASSPPTPLTEAFF,TGTGCCAGCAGTCCACCCACCCCCCTCACTGAAGCTTTCTTT
.,.,TRBV5-4,TRBJ1-1,CASSPVGPNTEAFF,TGTGCCAGCAGCCCCGTGGGACCGAACACTGAAGCTTTCTTT
TRBD1,.,TRBV6-6,TRBJ1-1,CASNRQGMNTEAFF,TGTGCCAGCAATCGACAGGGTATGAACACTGAAGCTTTCTTT
.,once,TRBV25-1,TRBJ1-5,CASSERGDSNQPQHF,TGTGCCAGCAGTGAACGCGGGGATAGCAATCAGCCCCAGCATTTT
.,many,TRBV11-1,TRBJ1-5,CASSLKLGPGQPQHF,TGTGCCAGCAGCTTAAAATTAGGGCCGGGTCAGCCCCAGCATTTT
TRBD2,once,TRBV10-2,TRBJ2-7,CASSEWEGEQYF,TGCGCCAGCAGTGAGTGGGAGGGCGAGCAGTACTTC
.,.,TRBV7-8,TRBJ1-2,CASSTSRAGVGYGYTF,TGTGCCAGCAGCACCTCCCGGGCGGGGGTGGGGTATGGCTACACCTTC
TRBD1,.,TRBV12-3/TRBV12-4,TRBJ2-5,CASTRTGETQYF,TGTGCCAGCACCAGGACAGGCGAGACCCAGTACTTC
TRBD2,few,TRBV7-8,TRBJ2-1,CASSLRLAGNLVDNEQFF,TGTGCCAGCAGCTTACGACTAGCGGGAAACTTAGTTGACAATGAGCAGTTCTTC
TRBD1,.,TRBV5-1,TRBJ1-1,CASSPGQANTEAFF,TGCGCCAGCAGCCCAGGACAGGCTAACACTGAAGCTTTCTTT
TRBD1,once,TRBV2,TRBJ1-4,CASSWDRNEKLFF,TGTGCCAGCAGTTGGGACAGAAATGAAAAACTGTTTTTT
.,.,TRBV5-4,TRBJ2-1,CASSLMTGRSGDEQFF,TGTGCCAGCAGCTTGATGACAGGCCGAAGTGGGGATGAGCAGTTCTTC
.,.,TRBV11-2,TRBJ2-7,CAGSLLPAYEQHF,TGTGCCGGCAGCTTGTTGCCCGCCTACGAGCAGCACTTC
.,.,TRBV5-4,TRBJ2-7,CASSLWGREQYF,TGTGCCAGCAGCTTGTGGGGGAGAGAGCAGTACTTC
TRBD2,many,TRBV6-5,TRBJ2-2,CASSWLADGELFF,TGTGCCAGCAGTTGGCTAGCGGACGGGGAGCTGTTTTTT
TRBD1,.,TRBV10-3,TRBJ2-2,CAISGTENTGELFF,TGTGCCATCAGCGGGACAGAGAACACCGGGGAGCTGTTTTTT
.,once,TRBV2,TRBJ2-3,CASRDGYSTDTQYF,TGTGCCAGCCGTGATGGATATAGCACAGATACGCAGTATTTT
.,many,TRBV11-2,TRBJ1-4,CASSLGGAQGEKLFF,TGTGCCAGCAGCTTAGGGGGGGCCCAAGGGGAAAAACTGTTTTTT
TRBD1,.,TRBV4-1,TRBJ2-7,CASSQKKVGTGGNYEQYF,TGCGCCAGCAGCCAGAAGAAGGTCGGGACAGGGGGAAACTACGAGCAGTACTTC
TRBD2,.,TRBV11-2,TRBJ2-1,CASSWGGLAPYNEQFF,TGTGCCAGCAGCTGGGGGGGACTCGCACCCTACAATGAGCAGTTCTTC
.,.,TRBV29-1,TRBJ2-3,CSESDAVSTQYF,TGCAGTGAATCAGACGCTGTTTCGACGCAGTATTTT
.,.,TRBV28,TRBJ1-2,CASSFYLDPSYGYTF,TGTGCCAGCAGTTTTTATCTGGACCCTAGCTATGGCTACACCTTC
.,.,TRBV6-5,TRBJ2-7,CASNTGVANEQYF,TGTGCCAGCAACACGGGGGTGGCCAACGAGCAGTACTTC
.,.,TRBV6-1,TRBJ1-4,CASSYRFGTNERVFF,TGTGCCAGCAGCTACAGGTTCGGGACTAATGAAAGAGTGTTTTTC
.,few,TRBV14,TRBJ2-1,CASSQDFSGFSSYNEQFF,TGTGCCAGCAGCCAAGATTTTTCTGGGTTTAGCTCCTACAATGAGCAGTTCTTC
TRBD2,few,TRBV7-9,TRBJ2-1,CASSLQALTSGIYNEQFF,TGTGCCAGCAGCTTACAAGCGCTCACTAGCGGGATCTACAATGAGCAGTTCTTC
.,.,TRBV11-2,TRBJ2-7,CTSSLTDVAYRQYF,TGTACCAGCAGCTTAACCGACGTAGCCTACAGGCAGTACTTC
TRBD1,.,TRBV28,TRBJ2-1,CASRLASGTGTATKEQFF,TGTGCCAGCAGGCTAGCCTCCGGGACAGGAACTGCGACAAAAGAGCAGTTCTTC
TRBD1,many,TRBV4-1,TRBJ2-2,CASSQGQGPTGELFF,TGCGCCAGCAGCCAGGGACAGGGCCCCACCGGGGAGCTGTTTTTT